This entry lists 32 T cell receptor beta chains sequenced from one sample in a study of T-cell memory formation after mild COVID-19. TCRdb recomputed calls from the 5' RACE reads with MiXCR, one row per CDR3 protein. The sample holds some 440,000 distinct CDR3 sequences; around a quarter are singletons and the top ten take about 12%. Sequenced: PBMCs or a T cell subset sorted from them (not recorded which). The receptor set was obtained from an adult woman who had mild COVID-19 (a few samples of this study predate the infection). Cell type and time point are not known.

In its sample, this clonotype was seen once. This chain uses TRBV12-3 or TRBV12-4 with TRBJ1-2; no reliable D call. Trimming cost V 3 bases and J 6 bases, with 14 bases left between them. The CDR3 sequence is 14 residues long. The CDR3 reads CASSFTRDPDGYTF. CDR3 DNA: TGTGCCAGCAGTTTCACCCGAGACCCGGATGGCTACACCTTC.

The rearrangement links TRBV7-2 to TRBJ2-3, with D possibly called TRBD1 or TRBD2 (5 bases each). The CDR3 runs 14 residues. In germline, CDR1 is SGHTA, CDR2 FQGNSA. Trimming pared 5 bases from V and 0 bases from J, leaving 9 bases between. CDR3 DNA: TGTGCCAGCAGCCGGGACCTCAGCACAGATACGCAGTATTTT. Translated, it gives CASSRDLSTDTQYF.

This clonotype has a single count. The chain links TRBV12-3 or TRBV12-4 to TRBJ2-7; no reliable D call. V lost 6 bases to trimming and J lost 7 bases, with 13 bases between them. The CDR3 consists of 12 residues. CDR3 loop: CASSRTAAEQYF. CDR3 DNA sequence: TGTGCCAGCAGCAGGACCGCGGCGGAGCAGTACTTC.

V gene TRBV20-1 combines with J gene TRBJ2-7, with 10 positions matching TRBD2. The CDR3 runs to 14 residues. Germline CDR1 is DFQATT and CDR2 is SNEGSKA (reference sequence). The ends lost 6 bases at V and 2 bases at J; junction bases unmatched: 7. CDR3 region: CSAPLAGKTYEQYF. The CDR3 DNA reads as TGCAGTGCCCCACTAGCGGGAAAGACCTACGAGCAGTACTTC.

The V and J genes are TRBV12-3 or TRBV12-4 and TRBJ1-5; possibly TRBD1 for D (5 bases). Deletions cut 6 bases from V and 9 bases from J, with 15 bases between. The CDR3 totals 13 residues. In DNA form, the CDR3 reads TGTGCCAGCAGCCCACAGGACCTCCTGCCCCAGCATTTT. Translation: CASSPQDLLPQHF.

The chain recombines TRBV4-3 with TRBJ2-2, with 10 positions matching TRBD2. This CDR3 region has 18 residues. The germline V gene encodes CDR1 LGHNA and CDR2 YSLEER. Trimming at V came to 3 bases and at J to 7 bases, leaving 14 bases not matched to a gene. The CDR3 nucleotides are TGCGCCAGCAGCCAGTACCCTAGCGGGAGCGGGGTAGTCGGGGAGCTGTTTTTT. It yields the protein CASSQYPSGSGVVGELFF.

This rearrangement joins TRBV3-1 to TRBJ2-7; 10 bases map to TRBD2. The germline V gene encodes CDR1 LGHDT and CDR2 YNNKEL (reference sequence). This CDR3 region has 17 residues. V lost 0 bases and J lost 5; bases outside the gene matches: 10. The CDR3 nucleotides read TGTGCCAGCAGCCAAGACCCTAGCGGGGGCACCATGAACGAGCAGTACTTC. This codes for CASSQDPSGGTMNEQYF.

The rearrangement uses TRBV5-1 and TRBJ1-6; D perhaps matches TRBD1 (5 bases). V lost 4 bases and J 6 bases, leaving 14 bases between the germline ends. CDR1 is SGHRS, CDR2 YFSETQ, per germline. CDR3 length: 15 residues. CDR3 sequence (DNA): TGCGCCAGCAGCCCGGCGGGGGGACCTAATTCACCCCTCCACTTT. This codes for CASSPAGGPNSPLHF.

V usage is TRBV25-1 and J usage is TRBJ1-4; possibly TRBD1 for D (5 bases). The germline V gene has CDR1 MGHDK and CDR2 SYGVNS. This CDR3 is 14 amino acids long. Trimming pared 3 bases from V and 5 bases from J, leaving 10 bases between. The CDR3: CASSDRVLNEKLFF. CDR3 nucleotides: TGTGCCAGCAGTGACAGGGTGTTAAATGAAAAACTGTTTTTT. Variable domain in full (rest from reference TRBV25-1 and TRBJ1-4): EADIYQTPRYLVIGTGKKITLECSQTMGHDKMYWYQQDPGMELHLIHYSYGVNSTEKGDLSSESTVSRIRTEHFPLTLESARPSHTSQYLCASSDRVLNEKLFFGSGTQLSVL.

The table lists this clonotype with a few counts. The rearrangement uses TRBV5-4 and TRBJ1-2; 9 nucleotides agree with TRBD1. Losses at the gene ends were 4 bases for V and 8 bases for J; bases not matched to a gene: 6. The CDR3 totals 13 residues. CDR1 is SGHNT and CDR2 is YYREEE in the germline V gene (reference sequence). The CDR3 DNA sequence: TGTGCCAGCAGCCCCTGGGACAGGGAGGGCTACACCTTC. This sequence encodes CASSPWDREGYTF. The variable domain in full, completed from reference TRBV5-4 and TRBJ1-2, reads ETGVTQSPTHLIKTRGQQVTLRCSSQSGHNTVSWYQQALGQGPQFIFQYYREEENGRGNFPPRFSGLQFPNYSSELNVNALELDDSALYLCASSPWDREGYTFGSGTRLTVV.

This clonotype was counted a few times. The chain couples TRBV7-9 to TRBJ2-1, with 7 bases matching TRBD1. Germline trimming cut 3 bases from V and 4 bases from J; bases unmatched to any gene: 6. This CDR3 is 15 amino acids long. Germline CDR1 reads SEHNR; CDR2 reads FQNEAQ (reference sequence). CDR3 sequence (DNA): TGTGCCAGCAGCTTCCCCGGGACAGAATACAATGAGCAGTTCTTC. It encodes CASSFPGTEYNEQFF. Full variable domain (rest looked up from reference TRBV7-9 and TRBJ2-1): DTGVSQNPRHKITKRGQNVTFRCDPISEHNRLYWYRQTLGQGPEFLTYFQNEAQLEKSRLLSDRFSAERPKGSFSTLEIQRTEQGDSAMYLCASSFPGTEYNEQFFGPGTRLTVL.

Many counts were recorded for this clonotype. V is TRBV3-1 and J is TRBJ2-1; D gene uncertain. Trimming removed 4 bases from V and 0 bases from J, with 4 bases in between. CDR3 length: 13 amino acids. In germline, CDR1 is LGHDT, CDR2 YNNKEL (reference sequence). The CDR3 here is CASSRRSYNEQFF. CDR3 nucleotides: TGTGCCAGCAGCCGCCGCTCCTACAATGAGCAGTTCTTC.

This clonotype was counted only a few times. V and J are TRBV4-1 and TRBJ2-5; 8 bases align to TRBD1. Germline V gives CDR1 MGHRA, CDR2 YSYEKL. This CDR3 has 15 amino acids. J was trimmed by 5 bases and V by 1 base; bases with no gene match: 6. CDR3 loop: CASSQGQGRGETQYF. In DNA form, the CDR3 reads TGCGCCAGCAGCCAAGGACAGGGGCGTGGGGAGACCCAGTACTTC.

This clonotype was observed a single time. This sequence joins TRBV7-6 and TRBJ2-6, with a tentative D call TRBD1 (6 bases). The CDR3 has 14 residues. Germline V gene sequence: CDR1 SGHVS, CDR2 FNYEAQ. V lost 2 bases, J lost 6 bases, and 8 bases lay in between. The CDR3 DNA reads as TGTGCCAGCAGCTTACCAGGGGAGGCCAACGTCCTGACTTTC. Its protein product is CASSLPGEANVLTF.

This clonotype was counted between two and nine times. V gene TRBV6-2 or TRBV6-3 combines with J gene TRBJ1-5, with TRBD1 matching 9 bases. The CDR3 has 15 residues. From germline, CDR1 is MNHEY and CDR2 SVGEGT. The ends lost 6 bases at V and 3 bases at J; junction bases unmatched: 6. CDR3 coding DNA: TGTGCCAGCAGAGAAAGGGACAGGGCCAATCAGCCCCAGCATTTT. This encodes CASRERDRANQPQHF.

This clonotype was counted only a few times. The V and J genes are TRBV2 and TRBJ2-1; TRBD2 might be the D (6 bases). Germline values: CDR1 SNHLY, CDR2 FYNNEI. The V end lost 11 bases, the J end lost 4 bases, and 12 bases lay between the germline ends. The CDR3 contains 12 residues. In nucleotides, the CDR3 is TGTGCCGGAGGTGGAGGGTACAATGAGCAGTTCTTC. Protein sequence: CAGGGGYNEQFF.

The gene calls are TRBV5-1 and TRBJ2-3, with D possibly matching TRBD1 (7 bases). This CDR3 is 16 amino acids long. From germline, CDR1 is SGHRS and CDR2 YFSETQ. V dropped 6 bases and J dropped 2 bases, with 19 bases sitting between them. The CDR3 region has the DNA TGCGCCAGCACCCTGGAGGGGGCGCGACTCACAGATACGCAGTATTTT. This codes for CASTLEGARLTDTQYF. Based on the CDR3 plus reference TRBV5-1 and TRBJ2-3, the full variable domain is KAGVTQTPRYLIKTRGQQVTLSCSPISGHRSVSWYQQTPGQGLQFLFEYFSETQRNKGNFPGRFSGRQFSNSRSEMNVSTLELGDSALYLCASTLEGARLTDTQYFGPGTRLTVL.

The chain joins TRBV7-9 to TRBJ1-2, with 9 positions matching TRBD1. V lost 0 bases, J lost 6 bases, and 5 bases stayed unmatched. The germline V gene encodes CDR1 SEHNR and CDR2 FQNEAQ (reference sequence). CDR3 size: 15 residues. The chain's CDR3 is CASSLADRGVHGYTF. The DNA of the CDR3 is TGTGCCAGCAGCTTAGCGGACAGGGGCGTTCATGGCTACACCTTC.

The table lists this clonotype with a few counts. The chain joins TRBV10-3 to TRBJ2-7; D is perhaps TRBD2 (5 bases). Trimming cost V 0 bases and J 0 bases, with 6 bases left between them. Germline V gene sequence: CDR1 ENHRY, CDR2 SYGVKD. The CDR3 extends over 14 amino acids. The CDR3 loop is CAISESLDSYEQYF. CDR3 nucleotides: TGTGCCATCAGTGAGTCACTAGACTCCTACGAGCAGTACTTC.

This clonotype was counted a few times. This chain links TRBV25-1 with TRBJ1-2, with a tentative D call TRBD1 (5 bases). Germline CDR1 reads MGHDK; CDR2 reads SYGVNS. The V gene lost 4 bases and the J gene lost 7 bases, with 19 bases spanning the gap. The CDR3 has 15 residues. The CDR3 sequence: CASSGWVTEGVGYTF. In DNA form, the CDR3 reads TGTGCCAGCAGTGGCTGGGTGACTGAAGGGGTTGGCTACACCTTC.

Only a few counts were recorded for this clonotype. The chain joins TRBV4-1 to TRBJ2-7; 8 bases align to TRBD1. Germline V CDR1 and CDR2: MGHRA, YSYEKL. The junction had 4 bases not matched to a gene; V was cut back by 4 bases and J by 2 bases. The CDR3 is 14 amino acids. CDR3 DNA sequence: TGCGCCAGCAGCCTGGGACAGGTCGCCTACGAGCAGTACTTC. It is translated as CASSLGQVAYEQYF.

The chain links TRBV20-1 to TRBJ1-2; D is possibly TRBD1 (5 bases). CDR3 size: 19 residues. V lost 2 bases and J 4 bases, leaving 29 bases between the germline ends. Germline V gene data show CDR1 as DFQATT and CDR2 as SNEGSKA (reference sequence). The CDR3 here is CSARSRSGRRQPSVYGYTF. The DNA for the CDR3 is TGCAGTGCTAGATCCCGCTCGGGACGGAGGCAGCCCTCGGTCTATGGCTACACCTTC.

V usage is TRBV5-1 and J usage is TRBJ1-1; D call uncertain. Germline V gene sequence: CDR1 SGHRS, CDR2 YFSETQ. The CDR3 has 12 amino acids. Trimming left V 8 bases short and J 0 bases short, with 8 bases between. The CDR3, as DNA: TGCGCCAGTCATTCTATGAACACTGAAGCTTTCTTT. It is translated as CASHSMNTEAFF.

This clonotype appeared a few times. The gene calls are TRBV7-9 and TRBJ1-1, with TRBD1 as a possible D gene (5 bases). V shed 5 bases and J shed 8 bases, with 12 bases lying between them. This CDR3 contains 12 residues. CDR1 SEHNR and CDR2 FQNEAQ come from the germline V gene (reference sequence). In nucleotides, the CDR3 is TGTGCCAGCAGCGTCGGGACGCCCGAAGCTTTCTTT. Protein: CASSVGTPEAFF.

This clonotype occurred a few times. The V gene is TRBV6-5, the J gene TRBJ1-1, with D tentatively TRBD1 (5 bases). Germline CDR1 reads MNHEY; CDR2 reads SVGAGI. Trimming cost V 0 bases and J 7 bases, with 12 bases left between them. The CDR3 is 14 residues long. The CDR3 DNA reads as TGTGCCAGCAGTTACTCGTGGGGCAATATTGAAGCTTTCTTT. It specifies CASSYSWGNIEAFF.

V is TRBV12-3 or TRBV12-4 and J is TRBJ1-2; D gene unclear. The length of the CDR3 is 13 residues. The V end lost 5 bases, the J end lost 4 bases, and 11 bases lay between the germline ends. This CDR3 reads CASSLTRIYGYTF. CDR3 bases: TGTGCCAGCAGTCTGACACGAATCTATGGCTACACCTTC.

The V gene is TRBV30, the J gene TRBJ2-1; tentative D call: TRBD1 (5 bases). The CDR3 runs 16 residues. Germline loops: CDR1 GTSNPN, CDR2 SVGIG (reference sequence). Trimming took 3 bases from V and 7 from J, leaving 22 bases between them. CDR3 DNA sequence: TGTGCCTGGAGCGCACCAGACCGGACAAAGAGAAATGAGCAGTTCTTC. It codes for CAWSAPDRTKRNEQFF. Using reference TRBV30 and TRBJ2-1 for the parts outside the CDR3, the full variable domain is SQTIHQWPATLVQPVGSPLSLECTVEGTSNPNLYWYRQAAGRGLQLLFYSVGIGQISSEVPQNLSASRPQDRQFILSSKKLLLSDSGFYLCAWSAPDRTKRNEQFFGPGTRLTVL.

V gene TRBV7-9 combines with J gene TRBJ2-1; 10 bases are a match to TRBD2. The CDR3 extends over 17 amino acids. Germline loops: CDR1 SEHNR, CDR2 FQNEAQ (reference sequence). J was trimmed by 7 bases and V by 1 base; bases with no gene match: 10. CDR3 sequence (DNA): TGTGCCAGCAGCTTAGGTCATCCCATGACTAGCGGGAATGAGCAGTTCTTC. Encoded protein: CASSLGHPMTSGNEQFF. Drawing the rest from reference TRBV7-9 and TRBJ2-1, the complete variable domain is DTGVSQNPRHKITKRGQNVTFRCDPISEHNRLYWYRQTLGQGPEFLTYFQNEAQLEKSRLLSDRFSAERPKGSFSTLEIQRTEQGDSAMYLCASSLGHPMTSGNEQFFGPGTRLTVL.

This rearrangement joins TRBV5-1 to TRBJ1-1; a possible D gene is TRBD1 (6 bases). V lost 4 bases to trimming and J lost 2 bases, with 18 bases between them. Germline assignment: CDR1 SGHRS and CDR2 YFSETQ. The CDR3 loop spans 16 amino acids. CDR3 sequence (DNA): TGCGCCAGCAGCACCTACCCTGGGACATCCAACACTGAAGCTTTCTTT. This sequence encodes CASSTYPGTSNTEAFF.

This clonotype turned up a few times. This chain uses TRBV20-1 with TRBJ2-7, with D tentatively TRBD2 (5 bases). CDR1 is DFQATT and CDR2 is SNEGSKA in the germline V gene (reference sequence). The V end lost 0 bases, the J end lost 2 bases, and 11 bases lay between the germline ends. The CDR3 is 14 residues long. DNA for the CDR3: TGCAGTGCTAGAGATTTTCGGACTGCCTACGAGCAGTACTTC. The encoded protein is CSARDFRTAYEQYF.

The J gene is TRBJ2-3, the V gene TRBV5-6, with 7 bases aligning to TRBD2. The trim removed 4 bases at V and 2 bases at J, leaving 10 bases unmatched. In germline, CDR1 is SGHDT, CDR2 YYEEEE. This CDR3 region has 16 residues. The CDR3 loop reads CASSPMTTSITDTQYF. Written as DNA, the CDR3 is TGTGCCAGCAGCCCCATGACGACTAGCATCACAGATACGCAGTATTTT.

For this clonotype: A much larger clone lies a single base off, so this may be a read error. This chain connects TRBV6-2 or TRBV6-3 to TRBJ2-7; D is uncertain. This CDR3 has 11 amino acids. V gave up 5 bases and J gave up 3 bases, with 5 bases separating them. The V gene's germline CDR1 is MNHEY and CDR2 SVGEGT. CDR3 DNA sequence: TGTGCCAGCAGTAACTACTACGAGCAGTACTTC. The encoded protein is CASSNYYEQYF.